This T cell receptor (beta chain) was recorded in a study of OX40 agonist ivuxolimab in advanced cancers. Study summary: Ivuxolimab was administered intravenously to patients at 0.01 to 10 mg/kg every 2 weeks. Among those enrolled, mean age was approximately 62 years (range about 23 to 85) and roughly 84% were male.

Repertoires were generated with immunoSEQ multiplex PCR, while TCRdb's copy carries only in-frame clones and drops some. This sample yields about 7,800 clones, of which roughly 73% are seen a single time; roughly three fifths belongs to the top ten. Trimming took off 5 bases at V and 4 bases at J, with 18 bases between the two ends. The germline CDR1 and CDR2 sequences are SGHTA and FQGNSA. This CDR3 is built from 15 residues. This rearrangement joins TRBV7-2 to TRBJ2-7, with D possibly being TRBD2 (5 bases). The sequence derives from an adult with an advanced solid tumor such as melanoma, head and neck, liver or kidney cancer. The sample in question was CD4+ or CD8+ T cells sorted from blood, obtained in a trial of the OX40 agonist ivuxolimab. In DNA, the CDR3 is TGTGCCAGCAGCATAGAGGGTGGCACTAGGTACGAGCAGTACTTC. Translating gives CASSIEGGTRYEQYF.